This entry lists 3 T cell receptor beta chains sequenced from one sample in a study of long-term antiretroviral therapy in people with HIV. The assay, immunoSEQ v3.0, was run at survey level. Libraries were prepared by immunoSEQ multiplex PCR; TCRdb keeps only in-frame clonotypes and omits some of them. The sample includes about 20,000 clones, 84% of them seen just once. The sequences come from unsorted PBMCs, collected 5.9 years after starting antiretroviral therapy. The source of these receptors is a man aged 25 to 45 with HIV.

This clone showed up just once. The chain joins TRBV6-6 to TRBJ1-1; a possible D gene is TRBD1 (6 bases). V lost 5 bases and J lost 6, with 10 bases in between. The CDR3 loop spans 12 amino acids. Germline CDR1 reads MNHNY; CDR2 reads SVGAGI (reference sequence). CDR3 nucleotides: TGTGCCAGCAGTGGGCGGACAGCTGAAGCTTTCTTT. Amino acid sequence: CASSGRTAEAFF.

This clone appeared once. The chain links TRBV27 to TRBJ1-4, with D hard to call. Germline V gives CDR1 MNHEY, CDR2 SMNVEV (reference sequence). The V gene lost 2 bases and the J gene lost 0 bases, with 4 bases spanning the gap. The CDR3 sequence is 14 residues long. Written as DNA, the CDR3 is TGTGCCAGCAGTTTAACGGCAACTAATGAAAAACTGTTTTTT. This sequence encodes CASSLTATNEKLFF.

The gene calls are TRBV5-1 and TRBJ2-5; D unclear. This CDR3 contains 13 residues. Germline V gives CDR1 SGHRS, CDR2 YFSETQ. Trimming cost V 3 bases and J 0 bases, with 6 bases left between them. The CDR3 protein is CASSSRNQETQYF. The DNA of the CDR3 is TGCGCCAGCAGCTCCCGGAACCAAGAGACCCAGTACTTC.